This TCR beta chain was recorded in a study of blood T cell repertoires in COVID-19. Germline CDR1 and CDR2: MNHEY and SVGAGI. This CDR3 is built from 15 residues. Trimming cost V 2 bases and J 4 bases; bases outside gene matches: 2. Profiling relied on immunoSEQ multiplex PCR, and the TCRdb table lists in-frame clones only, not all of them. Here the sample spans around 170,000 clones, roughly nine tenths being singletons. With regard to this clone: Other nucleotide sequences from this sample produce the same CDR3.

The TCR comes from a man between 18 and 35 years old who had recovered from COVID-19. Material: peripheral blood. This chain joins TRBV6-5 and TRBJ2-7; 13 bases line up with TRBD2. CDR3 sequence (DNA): TGTGCCAGCAGTTACGGGACTAGCGGGACGTACGAGCAGTACTTC. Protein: CASSYGTSGTYEQYF.